The 27 T cell receptor beta chains listed next were all sequenced from one sample in a study of CD8 T cells in Susac syndrome. Reverse transcription of roughly 0.5 to 1 ug RNA used random hexamers. Each CDR3 protein is one row after TCRdb ran MiXCR on the immunoSEQ multiplex PCR reads. The table includes roughly 120,000 distinct CDR3 sequences, more than 80% detected once. Sample: CD8+ T cells from PBMCs. These receptors originate from a human donor with multiple sclerosis.

This chain connects TRBV2 to TRBJ2-1; no firm D call. This CDR3 has 14 residues. V lost 3 bases and J lost 0, with 6 bases in between. The germline V gene has CDR1 SNHLY and CDR2 FYNNEI. CDR3 nucleotide sequence: TGTGCCAGCAGTGACTCCAGCTCCTACAATGAGCAGTTCTTC. This sequence encodes CASSDSSSYNEQFF.

This clonotype was seen once. The chain has TRBV12-3 or TRBV12-4 and TRBJ1-2, with 7 bases matching TRBD1. This CDR3 has 19 residues. With 5 bases clipped from V and 5 bases from J, the junction kept 23 bases outside the gene matches. The CDR3: CASSHTAPTGKVERYGYTF. The CDR3 coding sequence is TGTGCCAGCAGTCATACTGCGCCGACAGGGAAAGTAGAGAGGTATGGCTACACCTTC.

The rearrangement uses TRBV3-1 and TRBJ2-5; D call uncertain. Germline values: CDR1 LGHDT, CDR2 YNNKEL (reference sequence). The CDR3 is 16 residues long. V was cut by 0 bases and J by 0 bases, with 11 bases left in between. CDR3 sequence reads: CASSQDWLKYQETQYF. In DNA, the CDR3 is TGTGCCAGCAGCCAAGATTGGCTGAAGTACCAAGAGACCCAGTACTTC.

The V gene is TRBV4-1, the J gene TRBJ2-1; D unresolved. CDR1 and CDR2 (germline): MGHRA, YSYEKL. Trimming left V 1 base short and J 10 bases short, with 5 bases between. CDR3 length: 11 amino acids. CDR3 sequence: CASSQGGEQFF. CDR3 DNA: TGCGCCAGCAGCCAAGGCGGCGAGCAGTTCTTC.

The chain carries TRBV5-4 and TRBJ2-7; D possibly corresponds to TRBD1 (7 bases). CDR3 size: 14 residues. V gave up 4 bases and J gave up 2 bases, with 13 bases separating them. Germline V gives CDR1 SGHNT, CDR2 YYREEE (reference sequence). The CDR3 DNA sequence: TGTGCCAGCAGCCGGAGGGACAGCCCCTACGAGCAGTACTTC. It yields the protein CASSRRDSPYEQYF.

J is TRBJ2-1 and V is TRBV14; the D is unclear. V lost 2 bases and J lost 0, with 8 bases in between. There are 15 residues in the CDR3. CDR1 SGHDN and CDR2 FVKESK come from the germline V gene. The chain's CDR3 is CASSQTGSSYNEQFF. The CDR3 DNA reads as TGTGCCAGCAGCCAAACGGGCTCCTCCTACAATGAGCAGTTCTTC.

This sequence joins TRBV6-5 and TRBJ1-2; D might be TRBD1 (5 bases). The CDR3 is 14 amino acids. V was pared by 6 bases and J by 5 bases, with 16 bases between. Germline assignment: CDR1 MNHEY and CDR2 SVGAGI. The CDR3 here is CASRLTGTGYGYTF. Here the CDR3 DNA reads TGTGCCAGCAGACTAACCGGGACGGGATATGGCTACACCTTC.

V usage is TRBV5-1 and J usage is TRBJ2-5; D possibly corresponds to TRBD2 (6 bases). There are 14 residues in the CDR3. The V and J ends lost 0 bases and 5 bases respectively, with 11 bases between them. Per germline, CDR1 SGHRS and CDR2 YFSETQ. As DNA, the CDR3 is TGCGCCAGCAGCTTGGCCGGTGCGGGGGAGACCCAGTACTTC. It specifies CASSLAGAGETQYF.

The CDR3 region has the DNA TGTGCCAGCGTAGCGGGGGGTCTCGAGCAGTACGTC. Protein sequence: CASVAGGLEQYV. This sequence joins TRBV2 and TRBJ2-7; TRBD2 matches 10 bases. The V and J ends lost 8 bases and 6 bases, in that order; junction bases with no gene match: 4. The CDR3 loop spans 12 amino acids. CDR1 and CDR2 from the germline V gene are SNHLY and FYNNEI.

The V gene is TRBV3-1, the J gene TRBJ2-7; D gene unclear. Trimming took 0 bases from V and 6 from J, leaving 15 bases between them. The CDR3 runs 15 residues. Germline assignment: CDR1 LGHDT and CDR2 YNNKEL (reference sequence). The DNA of the CDR3 is TGTGCCAGCAGCCAAGATTTCGGGCAGGCCCCCGAGCAGTACTTC. Its translation is CASSQDFGQAPEQYF.

The chain links TRBV5-6 to TRBJ2-7, with 7 bases that match TRBD1. Looked up from germline, CDR1 is SGHDT and CDR2 is YYEEEE. The CDR3 sequence is 15 residues long. J was trimmed by 0 bases and V by 2 bases; bases with no gene match: 5. The CDR3 DNA follows: TGTGCCAGCAGCTTTTACAGGGGATCCTCCTACGAGCAGTACGTC. Protein sequence: CASSFYRGSSYEQYV.

DNA for the CDR3: TGTGCCAGCAGCAACCTGGTCCGTCCGGGGAATGAGCAGTTCTTC. The encoded protein is CASSNLVRPGNEQFF. This rearrangement joins TRBV7-9 to TRBJ2-1, with a tentative D call TRBD2 (5 bases). Trimming took off 5 bases at V and 7 bases at J, with 18 bases between the two ends. This CDR3 is built from 15 residues. The V gene's germline CDR1 is SEHNR and CDR2 FQNEAQ (reference sequence).

The V and J genes are TRBV5-6 and TRBJ2-1; 8 bases match TRBD2. The CDR3 spans 16 residues. From germline, CDR1 is SGHDT and CDR2 YYEEEE. V gave up 2 bases and J gave up 8 bases; unmatched junction bases: 12. The CDR3 spells CASSFYVDGRGDEQFF. The CDR3 nucleotides are TGTGCCAGCAGCTTCTATGTCGACGGGAGGGGTGATGAGCAGTTCTTC.

The chain uses TRBV24-1 and TRBJ2-2; 9 bases are shared with TRBD2. CDR3 length: 17 amino acids. Germline lookup yields CDR1 KGHDR and CDR2 SFDVKD. With 5 bases clipped from V and 0 bases from J, the junction kept 6 bases outside the gene matches. The chain's CDR3 is CATSGETSGANTGELFF. CDR3 sequence (DNA): TGTGCCACCAGTGGTGAGACTAGCGGAGCGAACACCGGGGAGCTGTTTTTT.

The chain uses TRBV28 and TRBJ2-4, with D hard to call. Per the germline V gene, CDR1 is MDHEN and CDR2 is SYDVKM. The CDR3 length is 15 residues. V dropped 6 bases and J dropped 1 base, with 13 bases sitting between them. This CDR3 is CASSLPTSAKNIQYF. The CDR3 DNA sequence: TGTGCCAGCAGCTTACCTACCTCGGCCAAAAACATTCAGTACTTC.

This chain links TRBV11-2 with TRBJ2-7; TRBD1 matches 7 bases. Trimming took 3 bases from V and 5 from J; bases not matched to a gene: 4. The CDR3 extends over 13 amino acids. Germline-derived CDR1 and CDR2 are SGHAT and FQNNGV. The DNA of the CDR3 is TGTGCCAGCAGCTTCCGACAGGGCAACGAGCAGTACGTC. Translated, it gives CASSFRQGNEQYV.

The chain is built from TRBV10-1 and TRBJ2-3; 9 nucleotides line up with TRBD2. The junction had 12 bases not matched to a gene; V was cut back by 4 bases and J by 4 bases. The CDR3 has 17 amino acids. Looked up from germline, CDR1 is WNHNN and CDR2 is SYGVQD (reference sequence). CDR3 in DNA: TGCGCCAGCAGTGGCCAGCGGGGGGCCATTATCCCAGATACGCAGTATTTT. As protein: CASSGQRGAIIPDTQYF.

The chain uses TRBV12-5 and TRBJ1-5; D unclear. CDR1 and CDR2 (germline): LGHNT, FRNRAP. The V gene lost 3 bases and the J gene lost 7 bases, with 7 bases spanning the gap. The CDR3 spans 12 residues. CDR3 in amino acids: CASGFHVQPQHF. The CDR3 DNA reads as TGTGCTAGTGGTTTCCACGTACAGCCCCAGCATTTT.

The rearrangement joins TRBV7-9 to TRBJ2-5; TRBD2 agrees at 7 bases. V dropped 0 bases and J dropped 4; count of bases not matched to a gene: 2. There are 14 residues in the CDR3. CDR1 and CDR2 (germline): SEHNR, FQNEAQ (reference sequence). Written as DNA, the CDR3 is TGTGCCAGCAGCTTAGCGCGGGAGCGAGAGACCCAGTACTTC. Protein product: CASSLARERETQYF.

The rearrangement joins TRBV7-3 to TRBJ2-1; 9 bases match TRBD1. J gave up 6 bases and V 4 bases, and 7 bases lay outside the gene matches. There are 15 residues in the CDR3. The germline CDR1 and CDR2 sequences are SGHTA and FQGTGA. The CDR3 region is CASSSTGGAGNEQFF. CDR3 DNA: TGTGCCAGCAGCTCAACAGGGGGCGCCGGCAATGAGCAGTTCTTC.

The V gene is TRBV29-1, the J gene TRBJ2-5; TRBD1 aligns across 7 bases. The trim removed 7 bases at V and 4 bases at J, leaving 9 bases unmatched. The CDR3 contains 13 residues. Germline assignment: CDR1 SQVTM and CDR2 ANQGSEA. The CDR3 sequence: CSANQRGRETQYF. In DNA form, the CDR3 reads TGCAGCGCAAATCAAAGGGGGCGAGAGACCCAGTACTTC. Together with reference TRBV29-1 and TRBJ2-5, the CDR3 gives the full variable domain: SAVISQKPSRDICQRGTSLTIQCQVDSQVTMMFWYRQQPGQSLTLIATANQGSEATYESGFVIDKFPISRPNLTFSTLTVSNMSPEDSSIYLCSANQRGRETQYFGPGTRLLVL.

This clonotype was recorded only once. The J gene is TRBJ2-7, the V gene TRBV7-8; D is tentatively TRBD1 or TRBD2 (5 bases each). Trimming took off 1 base at V and 0 bases at J, with 16 bases between the two ends. From germline, CDR1 is SGHVS and CDR2 FQNEAQ. This CDR3 is built from 17 residues. CDR3 in amino acids: CASSLGAQGPRSYEQYF. As DNA, the CDR3 is TGTGCCAGCAGCTTAGGCGCCCAGGGACCTCGCTCCTACGAGCAGTACTTC.

The chain recombines TRBV18 with TRBJ2-7; unclear D gene. With 0 bases removed from V and 3 bases from J, the gap between germline ends came to 6 bases. Germline V gene lookup returns CDR1 KGHSH and CDR2 LQKENI. The CDR3 consists of 13 residues. CDR3 nucleotide sequence: TGTGCCAGCTCACCACCATCCCACTACGAGCAGTACTTC. Translation: CASSPPSHYEQYF.

The chain couples TRBV10-3 to TRBJ2-5; 8 positions agree with TRBD1. This CDR3 is built from 16 residues. J lost 4 bases, V lost 2 bases, and 9 bases had no gene match. The V gene's germline CDR1 is ENHRY and CDR2 SYGVKD. CDR3 in amino acids: CAISEPKRTGRETQYF. In nucleotides, the CDR3 is TGTGCCATCAGTGAGCCGAAAAGGACAGGGCGAGAGACCCAGTACTTC.

This clonotype was observed a few times. The chain joins TRBV9 to TRBJ1-1, with D unresolved. Germline CDR1 SGDLS, CDR2 YYNGEE. Trimming removed 4 bases at V and 1 base at J, with 11 bases between. The CDR3 is made up of 14 amino acids. The CDR3 reads CASSPTGANTEAFF. The CDR3 region has the DNA TGTGCCAGCAGCCCGACTGGAGCGAACACTGAAGCTTTCTTT.

The chain uses TRBV14 and TRBJ2-1, with D maybe TRBD2 (6 bases). The CDR3 runs to 15 residues. Per germline, CDR1 SGHDN and CDR2 FVKESK. The V and J ends lost 1 base and 5 bases respectively, with 12 bases between them. The CDR3: CASSQVLARNNEQFF. The DNA for the CDR3 is TGTGCCAGCAGCCAAGTTCTAGCGAGAAACAATGAGCAGTTCTTC. The whole variable domain, remainder taken from reference TRBV14 and TRBJ2-1, is EAGVTQFPSHSVIEKGQTVTLRCDPISGHDNLYWYRRVMGKEIKFLLHFVKESKQDESGMPNNRFLAERTGGTYSTLKVQPAELEDSGVYFCASSQVLARNNEQFFGPGTRLTVL.

The rearrangement uses TRBV4-1 and TRBJ2-7, with D possibly TRBD2 on 6 matching bases. This CDR3 has 15 residues. Trimming took 1 base from V and 3 from J, leaving 13 bases between them. Germline CDR1 reads MGHRA; CDR2 reads YSYEKL. The CDR3: CASSQGRDSFYEQYV. CDR3 nucleotides: TGCGCCAGCAGCCAAGGTCGGGACTCCTTCTACGAGCAGTACGTC.